This T cell receptor beta chain was identified during a study of blood T cell repertoires in COVID-19. Background on the study: Acute and convalescent COVID-19 samples came from the United States, Italy and Spain. The cDNA or gDNA used as material had been derived from T cells, B-cell-depleted T cells, or PBMCs.

The CDR3 totals 16 residues. V lost 1 base, J lost 1 base, and 5 bases stayed unmatched. CDR1 and CDR2 from the germline V gene are LGHNA and YNFKEQ. This clone was detected only once. Authors' processing steps: Estimated nucleated cell counts came from reference gene primer amplification. This table comes from immunoSEQ multiplex PCR, and its TCRdb copy is limited to in-frame clones, with some not included. V and J calls plus clone size are reproduced from that table; the DNA served to infer D and trimming. The sample shows about 97,000 clones, around 87% of them seen only once. The sequence was obtained from a human donor in a cohort sampled during active COVID-19. The material sequenced was peripheral blood. The chain joins TRBV4-2 to TRBJ2-3; 7 nucleotides line up with TRBD2. The CDR3: CASSQAPLAGTDTQYF. The CDR3 DNA follows: TGTGCCAGCAGCCAAGCTCCCCTAGCGGGCACAGATACGCAGTATTTT.